This record concerns one T cell receptor beta chain sequence. Its antigen is still unknown. The source of the sample is a study of T cells after yellow fever vaccination. About the research overall: Researchers used SMART-Seq v4 Ultra Low Input to prepare fractions that had low cell numbers.

TCRdb reprocessed the 5' RACE reads via MiXCR and lists one record per CDR3 protein. The sample yields nearly 550,000 distinct CDR3 sequences, 15% to 20% seen once. Germline V gene data show CDR1 as WNHNN and CDR2 as SYGVQD (reference sequence). The CDR3 is 16 residues long. J was trimmed by 3 bases and V by 2 bases; bases with no gene match: 8. Findings of the study overall: Subsequent booster samples again held most clones from primary vaccination (96% CD4, approximately 85% CD8).

The rearrangement links TRBV10-1 to TRBJ2-3; 7 nucleotides match TRBD2. The sequence was obtained from a man aged 25 to 45 who received the YFV17D yellow fever vaccine. The material was PBMCs, obtained 15 days after the yellow fever booster vaccination. CDR3: CASSESGGSYTDTQYF. CDR3 in DNA: TGCGCCAGCAGTGAGAGCGGCGGGAGTTATACAGATACGCAGTATTTT.